Below, 6 T cell receptor beta chains from the same sample are listed, as sequenced in a study of T cell responses to AZD1222 COVID-19 vaccine. The data were produced by immunoSEQ multiplex PCR, yet TCRdb's version contains in-frame clones alone and is incomplete. The data show fewer than 120,000 clones, 80% to 90% seen once. The sample was peripheral blood, taken 28 days after the second AZD1222 dose. All receptors come from an adult who received the AZD1222 COVID-19 vaccine.

The rearrangement joins TRBV27 to TRBJ1-2, with TRBD1 matching over 8 bases. The germline gives CDR1 MNHEY, CDR2 SMNVEV (reference sequence). V gave up 2 bases and J gave up 8 bases; unmatched junction bases: 13. The CDR3 is made up of 16 amino acids. CDR3 in amino acids: CASSLLRDRILSGYTF. CDR3 coding DNA: TGTGCCAGCAGTTTACTCCGGGACAGGATCCTAAGCGGCTACACCTTC.

This clone has at least ten counts. The chain uses TRBV6-4 and TRBJ1-3, with D tentatively TRBD1 (6 bases). Germline V lookup: CDR1 MRHNA, CDR2 SNTAGT. V shed 3 bases and J shed 3 bases, with 15 bases lying between them. The CDR3 is made up of 16 amino acids. The CDR3 nucleotides are TGTGCCAGCAGTGAGAGCTTACAGGGAGGTGGAAACACCATATATTTT. Translated: CASSESLQGGGNTIYF.

The chain carries TRBV19 and TRBJ1-5; D is unresolved. V was trimmed by 7 bases and J by 0 bases, leaving 10 bases between them. Germline V gene sequence: CDR1 LNHDA, CDR2 SQIVND (reference sequence). The length of the CDR3 is 14 residues. This chain's CDR3 is CASNSGNSNQPQHF. For the CDR3, the DNA is TGTGCCAGTAATAGCGGTAATAGCAATCAGCCCCAGCATTTT.

The chain couples TRBV5-5 to TRBJ1-2, with D hard to call. The CDR3 is 15 amino acids. Trimming removed 0 bases from V and 4 bases from J, with 13 bases in between. Germline V CDR1 and CDR2: SGHKS, YYEKEE (reference sequence). Written as DNA, the CDR3 is TGTGCCAGCAGCTTGGAGTCGCAGAGGTCCTATGGCTACACCTTC. Translation: CASSLESQRSYGYTF.

The gene calls are TRBV6-6 and TRBJ2-5; no reliable D call. Trimming stripped 2 bases from V and 1 base from J, with 5 bases between. There are 13 residues in the CDR3. Germline assignment: CDR1 MNHNY and CDR2 SVGAGI (reference sequence). CDR3 protein: CASSYVVQETQYF. In DNA form, the CDR3 reads TGTGCCAGCAGTTACGTGGTCCAAGAGACCCAGTACTTC.

This clone was counted between two and nine times. The chain links TRBV12-3 or TRBV12-4 to TRBJ2-2; TRBD2 is a possible D gene (5 bases). This CDR3 contains 12 residues. V gave up 6 bases and J gave up 5 bases, with 7 bases separating them. CDR3 bases: TGTGCCAGCAGGCCGGGGACCGGGGAGCTGTTTTTT. It specifies CASRPGTGELFF.